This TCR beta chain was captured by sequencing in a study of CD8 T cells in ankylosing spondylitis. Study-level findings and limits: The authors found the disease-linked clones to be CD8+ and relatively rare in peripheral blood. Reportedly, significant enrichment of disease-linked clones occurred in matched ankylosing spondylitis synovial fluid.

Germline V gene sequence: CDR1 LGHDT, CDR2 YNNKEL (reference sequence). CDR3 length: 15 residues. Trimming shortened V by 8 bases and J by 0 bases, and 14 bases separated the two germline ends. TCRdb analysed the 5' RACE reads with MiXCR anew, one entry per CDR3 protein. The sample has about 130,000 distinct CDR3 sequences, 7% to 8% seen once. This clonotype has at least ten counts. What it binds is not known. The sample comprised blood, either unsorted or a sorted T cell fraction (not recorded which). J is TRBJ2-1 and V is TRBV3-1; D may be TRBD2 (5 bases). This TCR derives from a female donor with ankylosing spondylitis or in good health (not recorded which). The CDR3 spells CASCRGPSSYNEQFF. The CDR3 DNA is TGTGCCAGCTGCCGCGGGCCGAGCTCCTACAATGAGCAGTTCTTC.